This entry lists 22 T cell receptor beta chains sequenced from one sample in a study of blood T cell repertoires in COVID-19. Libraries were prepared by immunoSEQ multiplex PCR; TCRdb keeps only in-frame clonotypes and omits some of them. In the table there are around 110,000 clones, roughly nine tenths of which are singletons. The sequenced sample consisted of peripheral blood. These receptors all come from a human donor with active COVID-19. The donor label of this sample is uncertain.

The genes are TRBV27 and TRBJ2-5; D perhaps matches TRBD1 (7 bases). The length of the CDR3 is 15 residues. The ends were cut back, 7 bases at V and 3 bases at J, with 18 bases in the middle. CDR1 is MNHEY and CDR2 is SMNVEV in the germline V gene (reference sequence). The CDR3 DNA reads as TGTGCCAGCACCGTTAGGAGGGGGCCGAAAGAGACCCAGTACTTC. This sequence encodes CASTVRRGPKETQYF.

This chain's CDR3 is CASSHEWAASGYTF. The CDR3 DNA is TGCGCCAGCAGCCACGAGTGGGCAGCCTCTGGCTACACCTTC. The chain recombines TRBV4-3 with TRBJ1-2; D gene ambiguous. This CDR3 spans 14 amino acids. Trimming removed 3 bases from V and 7 bases from J, with 15 bases in between. Germline V lookup: CDR1 LGHNA, CDR2 YSLEER.

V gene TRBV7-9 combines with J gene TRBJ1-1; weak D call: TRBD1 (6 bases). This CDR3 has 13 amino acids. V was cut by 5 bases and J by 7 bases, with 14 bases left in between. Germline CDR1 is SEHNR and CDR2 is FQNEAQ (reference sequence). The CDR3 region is CASSLEGQFEAFF. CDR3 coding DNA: TGTGCCAGCAGCCTGGAAGGACAGTTTGAAGCTTTCTTT.

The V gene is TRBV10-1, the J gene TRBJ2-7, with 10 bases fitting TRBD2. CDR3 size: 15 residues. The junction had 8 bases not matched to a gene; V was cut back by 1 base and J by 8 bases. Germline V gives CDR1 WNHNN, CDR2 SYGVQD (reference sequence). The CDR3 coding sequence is TGCGCCAGCAGTGAGTTCTCCGGGACTAGCGTTAAGCAGTACTTC. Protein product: CASSEFSGTSVKQYF.

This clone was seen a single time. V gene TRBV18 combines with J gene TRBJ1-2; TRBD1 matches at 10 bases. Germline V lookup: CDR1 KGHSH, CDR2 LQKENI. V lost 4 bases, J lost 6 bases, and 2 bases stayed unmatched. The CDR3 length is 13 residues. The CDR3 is CASSQGQGNGYTF. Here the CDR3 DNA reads TGTGCCAGCTCACAGGGACAGGGGAATGGCTACACCTTC.

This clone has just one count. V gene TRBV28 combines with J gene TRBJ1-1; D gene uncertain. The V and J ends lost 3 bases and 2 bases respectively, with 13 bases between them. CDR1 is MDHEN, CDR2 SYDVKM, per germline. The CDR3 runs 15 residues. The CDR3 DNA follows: TGTGCCAGCAGTTTTCTCTTCAGGCCAAACACTGAAGCTTTCTTT. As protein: CASSFLFRPNTEAFF.

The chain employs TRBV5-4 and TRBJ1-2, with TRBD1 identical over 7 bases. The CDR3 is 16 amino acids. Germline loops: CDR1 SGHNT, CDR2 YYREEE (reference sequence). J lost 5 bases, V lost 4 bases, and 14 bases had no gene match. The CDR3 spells CASSPGDRRSNYGYTF. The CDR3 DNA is TGTGCCAGCAGCCCAGGGGACAGACGAAGCAATTATGGCTACACCTTC. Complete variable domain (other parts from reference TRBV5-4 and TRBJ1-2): ETGVTQSPTHLIKTRGQQVTLRCSSQSGHNTVSWYQQALGQGPQFIFQYYREEENGRGNFPPRFSGLQFPNYSSELNVNALELDDSALYLCASSPGDRRSNYGYTFGSGTRLTVV.

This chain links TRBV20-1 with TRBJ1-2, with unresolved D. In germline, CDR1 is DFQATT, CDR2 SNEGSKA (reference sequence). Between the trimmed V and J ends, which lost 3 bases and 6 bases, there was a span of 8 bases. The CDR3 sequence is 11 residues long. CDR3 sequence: CSARSVNGYTF. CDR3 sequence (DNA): TGCAGTGCTAGGTCGGTGAATGGCTACACCTTC.

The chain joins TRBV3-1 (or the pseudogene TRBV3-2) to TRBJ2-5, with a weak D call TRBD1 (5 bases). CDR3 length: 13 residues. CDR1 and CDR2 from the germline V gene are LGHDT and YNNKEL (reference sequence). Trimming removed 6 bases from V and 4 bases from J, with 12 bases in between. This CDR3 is CASSPGYRETQYF. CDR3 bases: TGTGCCAGCAGTCCAGGGTACCGAGAGACCCAGTACTTC.

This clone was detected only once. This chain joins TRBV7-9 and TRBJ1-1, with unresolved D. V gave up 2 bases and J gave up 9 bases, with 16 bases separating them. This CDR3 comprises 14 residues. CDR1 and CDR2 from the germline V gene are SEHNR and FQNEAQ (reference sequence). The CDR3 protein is CASSLSRRLVKAFF. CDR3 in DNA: TGTGCCAGCAGCTTATCCCGCAGGCTTGTAAAAGCTTTCTTT.

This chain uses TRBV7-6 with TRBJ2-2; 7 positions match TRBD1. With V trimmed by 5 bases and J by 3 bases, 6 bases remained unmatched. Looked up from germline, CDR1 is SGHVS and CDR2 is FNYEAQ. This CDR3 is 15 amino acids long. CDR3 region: CASSRWTGDTGELFF. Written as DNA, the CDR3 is TGTGCCAGCAGCCGATGGACAGGAGACACCGGGGAGCTGTTTTTT.

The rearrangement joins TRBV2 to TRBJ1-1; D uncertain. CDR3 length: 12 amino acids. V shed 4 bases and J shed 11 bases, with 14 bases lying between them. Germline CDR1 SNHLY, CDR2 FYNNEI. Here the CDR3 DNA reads TGTGCCAGCAGTGTCGGGGATGGTGGTGCTTTCTTT. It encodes CASSVGDGGAFF.

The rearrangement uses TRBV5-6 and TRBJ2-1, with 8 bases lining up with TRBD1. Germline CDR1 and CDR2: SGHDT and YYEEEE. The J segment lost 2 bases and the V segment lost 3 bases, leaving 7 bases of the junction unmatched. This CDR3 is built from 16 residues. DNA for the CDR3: TGTGCCAGCAGCTATAACAGGGGGTGGCCCTACAATGAGCAGTTCTTC. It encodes CASSYNRGWPYNEQFF.

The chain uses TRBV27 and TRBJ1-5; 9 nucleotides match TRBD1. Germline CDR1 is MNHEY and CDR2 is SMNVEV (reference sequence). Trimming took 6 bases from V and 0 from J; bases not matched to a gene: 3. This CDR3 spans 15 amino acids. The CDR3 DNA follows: TGTGCCAGCAGCTGGACAGGGGCTAGCAATCAGCCCCAGCATTTT. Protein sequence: CASSWTGASNQPQHF.

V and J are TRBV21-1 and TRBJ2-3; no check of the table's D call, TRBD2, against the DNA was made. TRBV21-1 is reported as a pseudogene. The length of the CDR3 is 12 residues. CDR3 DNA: TGTGCCAGCAGCGCTCGGAGAGATACGCAGTATTTT. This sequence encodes CASSARRDTQYF.

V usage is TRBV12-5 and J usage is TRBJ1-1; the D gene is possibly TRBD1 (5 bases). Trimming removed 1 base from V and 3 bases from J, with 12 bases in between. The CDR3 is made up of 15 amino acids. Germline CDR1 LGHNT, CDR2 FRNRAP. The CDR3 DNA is TGTGCTAGTGGTTTGGGGCGACAGACCCACACTGAAGCTTTCTTT. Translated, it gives CASGLGRQTHTEAFF.

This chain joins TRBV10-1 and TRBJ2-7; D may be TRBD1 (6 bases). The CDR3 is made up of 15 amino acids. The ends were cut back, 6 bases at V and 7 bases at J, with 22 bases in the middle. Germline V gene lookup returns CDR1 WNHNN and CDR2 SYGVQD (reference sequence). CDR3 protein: CASSDPGHHLREQYF. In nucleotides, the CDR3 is TGCGCCAGCAGCGACCCGGGACACCATCTACGAGAGCAGTACTTC.

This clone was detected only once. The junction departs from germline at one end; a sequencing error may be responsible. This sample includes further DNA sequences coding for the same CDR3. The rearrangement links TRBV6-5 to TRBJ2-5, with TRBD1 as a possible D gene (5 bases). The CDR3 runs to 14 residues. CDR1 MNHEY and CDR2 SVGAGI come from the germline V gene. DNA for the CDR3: TGCGCCAGCAGTCAGGGCGGAATCCAAGAGACCCAGTACTTC. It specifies CASSQGGIQETQYF.

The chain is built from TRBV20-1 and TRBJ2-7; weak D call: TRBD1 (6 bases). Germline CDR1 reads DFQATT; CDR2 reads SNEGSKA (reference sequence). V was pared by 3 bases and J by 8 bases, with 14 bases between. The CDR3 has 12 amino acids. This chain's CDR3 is CSASRSGGQQYF. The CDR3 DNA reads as TGCAGTGCTAGTCGGTCTGGGGGCCAGCAGTACTTC.

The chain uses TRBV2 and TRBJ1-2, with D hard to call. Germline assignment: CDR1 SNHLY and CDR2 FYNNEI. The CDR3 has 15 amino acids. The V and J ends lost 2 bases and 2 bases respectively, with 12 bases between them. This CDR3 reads CASSESWGGNYGYTF. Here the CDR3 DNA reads TGTGCCAGCAGTGAAAGCTGGGGAGGGAACTATGGCTACACCTTC.

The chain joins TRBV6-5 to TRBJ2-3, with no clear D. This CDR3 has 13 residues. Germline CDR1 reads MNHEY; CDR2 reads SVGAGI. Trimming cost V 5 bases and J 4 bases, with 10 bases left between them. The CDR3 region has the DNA TGTGCCAGCAGTCCCCCCGCGGCAGATACGCAGTATTTT. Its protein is CASSPPAADTQYF.

This CDR3 reads CASSSQGAGSTEAFF. In DNA form, the CDR3 reads TGTGCCAGCAGTTCCCAGGGGGCAGGGAGCACTGAAGCTTTCTTT. This chain links TRBV27 with TRBJ1-1; 8 bases agree with TRBD1. Germline V CDR1 and CDR2: MNHEY, SMNVEV (reference sequence). CDR3 length: 15 amino acids. V was clipped by 4 bases and J by 4 bases; unmatched bases: 8.